One and the same sample provided the 3 T cell receptor beta chains below, sequenced in a study of blood T cell repertoires in COVID-19. Assay: immunoSEQ multiplex PCR; the TCRdb copy retains only in-frame clones and omits some. The data hold 140,000 to 150,000 clones, with approximately 91% observed a single time. Sequencing was performed on peripheral blood. The receptors derive from a man in his sixties or seventies with acute or convalescent COVID-19.

The V call is TRBV5-4, the J call TRBJ2-3; possible D gene TRBD2, 5 bases. V was pared by 0 bases and J by 2 bases, with 10 bases between. CDR3 length: 15 amino acids. Germline V lookup: CDR1 SGHNT, CDR2 YYREEE (reference sequence). The CDR3: CASSLDGRTTDTQYF. As DNA, the CDR3 is TGTGCCAGCAGCTTGGATGGGAGAACCACAGATACGCAGTATTTT. The complete variable domain, with remaining parts taken from reference TRBV5-4 and TRBJ2-3, reads ETGVTQSPTHLIKTRGQQVTLRCSSQSGHNTVSWYQQALGQGPQFIFQYYREEENGRGNFPPRFSGLQFPNYSSELNVNALELDDSALYLCASSLDGRTTDTQYFGPGTRLTVL.

The gene calls are TRBV5-1 and TRBJ2-3; 10 bases match TRBD2. The CDR3 sequence is 15 residues long. Germline trimming cut 6 bases from V and 1 base from J; bases unmatched to any gene: 5. Germline CDR1 reads SGHRS; CDR2 reads YFSETQ. The CDR3: CASNPGTSGTDTQYF. The CDR3 DNA sequence: TGCGCCAGCAACCCCGGGACTAGCGGCACAGATACGCAGTATTTT. The full variable domain, completed using reference TRBV5-1 and TRBJ2-3, is KAGVTQTPRYLIKTRGQQVTLSCSPISGHRSVSWYQQTPGQGLQFLFEYFSETQRNKGNFPGRFSGRQFSNSRSEMNVSTLELGDSALYLCASNPGTSGTDTQYFGPGTRLTVL.

The rearrangement joins TRBV11-2 to TRBJ2-1, with 10 nucleotides matching TRBD2. CDR3 length: 15 amino acids. V dropped 1 base and J dropped 4; count of bases not matched to a gene: 1. Germline V CDR1 and CDR2: SGHAT, FQNNGV. The CDR3 protein is CASSLVLAGYNEQFF. CDR3 sequence (DNA): TGTGCCAGCAGCTTAGTACTAGCGGGGTACAATGAGCAGTTCTTC.